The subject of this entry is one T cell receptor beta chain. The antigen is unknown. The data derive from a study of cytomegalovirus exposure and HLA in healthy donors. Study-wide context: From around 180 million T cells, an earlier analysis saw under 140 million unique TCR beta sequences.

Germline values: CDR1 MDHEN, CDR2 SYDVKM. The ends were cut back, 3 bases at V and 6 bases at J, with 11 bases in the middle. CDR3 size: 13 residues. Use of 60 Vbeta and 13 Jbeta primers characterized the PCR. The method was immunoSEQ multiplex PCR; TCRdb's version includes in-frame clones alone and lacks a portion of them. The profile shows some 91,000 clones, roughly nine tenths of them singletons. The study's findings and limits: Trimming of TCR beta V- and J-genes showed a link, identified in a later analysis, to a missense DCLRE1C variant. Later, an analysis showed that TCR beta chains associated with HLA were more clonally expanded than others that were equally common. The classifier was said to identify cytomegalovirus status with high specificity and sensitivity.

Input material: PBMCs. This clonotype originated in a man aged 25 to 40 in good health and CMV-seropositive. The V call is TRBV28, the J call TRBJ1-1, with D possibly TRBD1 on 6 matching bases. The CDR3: CASSFTGLAEAFF. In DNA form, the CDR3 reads TGTGCCAGCAGTTTTACAGGGTTGGCTGAAGCTTTCTTT.